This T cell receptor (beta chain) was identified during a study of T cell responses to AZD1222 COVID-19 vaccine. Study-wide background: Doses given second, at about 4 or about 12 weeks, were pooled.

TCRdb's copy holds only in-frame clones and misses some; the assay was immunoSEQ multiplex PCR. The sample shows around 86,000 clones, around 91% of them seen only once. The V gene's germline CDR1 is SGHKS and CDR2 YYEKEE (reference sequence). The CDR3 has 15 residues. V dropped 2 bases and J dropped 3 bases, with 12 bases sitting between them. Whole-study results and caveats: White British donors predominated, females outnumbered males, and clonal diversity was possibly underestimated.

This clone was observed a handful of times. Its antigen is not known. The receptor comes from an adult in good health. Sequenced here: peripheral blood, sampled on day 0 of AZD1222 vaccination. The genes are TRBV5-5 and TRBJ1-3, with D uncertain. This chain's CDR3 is CASSFGRGGGNTIYF. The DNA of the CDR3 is TGTGCCAGCAGCTTCGGACGGGGAGGTGGAAACACCATATATTTT.